Included here is one TCR beta chain sequence, with context. This entry is derived from a study of blood T cell repertoires in COVID-19. In the study overall: T cells, B-cell-depleted T cells, or PBMCs supplied cDNA or gDNA.

Original data processing: From reference gene primer amplification, estimates of nucleated cell counts were derived. This table comes from immunoSEQ multiplex PCR, and its TCRdb copy is limited to in-frame clones, with some not included. The DNA gave D and trimming, while V, J and clone size come from that table. The top ten hold approximately 3% of the sample, which has 300,000 to 450,000 clones, about 89% seen once. Seattle patients were enrolled during active infection and followed longitudinally. CDR3 size: 13 residues. Per the germline V gene, CDR1 is KGHSH and CDR2 is LQKENI. The V end lost 0 bases, the J end lost 5 bases, and 6 bases lay between the germline ends.

The TCR originated in a woman aged 25-40 years with COVID-19, enrolled during active disease. Material for sequencing was peripheral blood. The chain employs TRBV18 and TRBJ2-3, with unresolved D. The CDR3 sequence is CASSPPTVDTQYF. The CDR3 DNA reads as TGTGCCAGCTCACCACCTACGGTAGATACGCAGTATTTT.